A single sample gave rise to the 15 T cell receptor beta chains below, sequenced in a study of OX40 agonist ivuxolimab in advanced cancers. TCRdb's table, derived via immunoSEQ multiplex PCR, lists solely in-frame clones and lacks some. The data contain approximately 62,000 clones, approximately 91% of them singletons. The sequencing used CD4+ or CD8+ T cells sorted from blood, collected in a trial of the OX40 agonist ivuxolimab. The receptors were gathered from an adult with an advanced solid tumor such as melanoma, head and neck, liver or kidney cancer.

The CDR3: CASSRLVAGVTETQYF. CDR3 nucleotides: TGTGCCAGCAGCCGACTGGTAGCGGGGGTCACGGAGACCCAGTACTTC. The rearrangement joins TRBV5-6 to TRBJ2-5, with 9 bases fitting TRBD2. This CDR3 has 16 amino acids. Germline trimming cut 4 bases from V and 5 bases from J; bases unmatched to any gene: 12. CDR1 SGHDT and CDR2 YYEEEE come from the germline V gene.

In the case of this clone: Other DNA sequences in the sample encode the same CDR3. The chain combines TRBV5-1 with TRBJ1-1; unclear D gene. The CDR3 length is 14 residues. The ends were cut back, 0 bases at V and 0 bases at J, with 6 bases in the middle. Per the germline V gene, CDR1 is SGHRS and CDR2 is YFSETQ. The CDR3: CASSLGILNTEAFF. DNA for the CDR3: TGCGCCAGCAGCTTGGGAATTCTGAACACTGAAGCTTTCTTT.

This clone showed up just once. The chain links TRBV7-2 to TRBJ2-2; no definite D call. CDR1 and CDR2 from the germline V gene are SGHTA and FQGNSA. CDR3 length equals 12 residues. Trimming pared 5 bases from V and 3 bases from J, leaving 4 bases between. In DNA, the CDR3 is TGTGCCAGCAGCCCTTACACCGGGGAGCTGTTTTTT. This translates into CASSPYTGELFF.

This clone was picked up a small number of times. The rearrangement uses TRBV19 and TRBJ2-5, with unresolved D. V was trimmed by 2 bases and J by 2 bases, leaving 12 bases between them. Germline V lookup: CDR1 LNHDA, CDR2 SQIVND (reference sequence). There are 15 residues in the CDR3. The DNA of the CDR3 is TGTGCCAGTAGTATAAATTTCGTCATGCAAGAGACCCAGTACTTC. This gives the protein CASSINFVMQETQYF.

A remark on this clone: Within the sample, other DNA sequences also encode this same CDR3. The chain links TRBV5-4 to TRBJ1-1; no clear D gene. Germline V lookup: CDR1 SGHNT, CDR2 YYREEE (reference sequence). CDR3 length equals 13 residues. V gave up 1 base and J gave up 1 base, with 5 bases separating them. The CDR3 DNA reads TGTGCCAGCAGCTTGCAGGAGAACACTGAAGCTTTCTTT. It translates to CASSLQENTEAFF.

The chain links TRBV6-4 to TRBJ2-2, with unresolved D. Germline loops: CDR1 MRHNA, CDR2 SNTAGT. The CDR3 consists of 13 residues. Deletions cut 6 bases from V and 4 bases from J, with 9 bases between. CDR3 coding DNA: TGTGCCAGCAGCGCGCTCGGCACCGGGGAGCTGTTTTTT. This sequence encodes CASSALGTGELFF.

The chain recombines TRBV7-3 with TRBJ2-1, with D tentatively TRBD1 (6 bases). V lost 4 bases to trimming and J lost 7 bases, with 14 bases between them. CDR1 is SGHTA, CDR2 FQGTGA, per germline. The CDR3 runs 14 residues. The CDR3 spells CASSSQLQGNEQFF. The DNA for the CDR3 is TGTGCCAGCAGCTCCCAATTACAGGGTAATGAGCAGTTCTTC.

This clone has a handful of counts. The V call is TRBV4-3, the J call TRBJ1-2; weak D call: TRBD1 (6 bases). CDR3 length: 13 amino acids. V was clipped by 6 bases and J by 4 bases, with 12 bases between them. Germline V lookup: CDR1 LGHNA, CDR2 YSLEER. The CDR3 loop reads CASRNDRIYGYTF. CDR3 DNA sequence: TGCGCCAGCAGAAACGACAGGATCTATGGCTACACCTTC.

The CDR3 nucleotides read TGCAGCGGGGGACAGTCTGGGGCCAACGTCCTGACTTTC. Its protein is CSGGQSGANVLTF. This chain links TRBV29-1 with TRBJ2-6; TRBD1 matches 7 bases. Trimming took 7 bases from V and 1 from J; bases not matched to a gene: 1. From germline, CDR1 is SQVTM and CDR2 ANQGSEA. The CDR3 covers 13 residues.

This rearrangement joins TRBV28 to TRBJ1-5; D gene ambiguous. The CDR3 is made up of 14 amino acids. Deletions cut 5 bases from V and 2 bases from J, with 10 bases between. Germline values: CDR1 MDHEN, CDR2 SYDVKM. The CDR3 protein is CASSPPEGNQPQHF. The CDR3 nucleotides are TGTGCCAGCAGTCCCCCTGAGGGCAATCAGCCCCAGCATTTT.

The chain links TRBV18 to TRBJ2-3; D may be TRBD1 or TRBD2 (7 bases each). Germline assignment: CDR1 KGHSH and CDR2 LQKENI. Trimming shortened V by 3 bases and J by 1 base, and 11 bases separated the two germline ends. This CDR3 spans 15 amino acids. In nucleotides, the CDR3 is TGTGCCAGCTCACCCCAGGGGGGGGGCACAGATACGCAGTATTTT. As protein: CASSPQGGGTDTQYF.

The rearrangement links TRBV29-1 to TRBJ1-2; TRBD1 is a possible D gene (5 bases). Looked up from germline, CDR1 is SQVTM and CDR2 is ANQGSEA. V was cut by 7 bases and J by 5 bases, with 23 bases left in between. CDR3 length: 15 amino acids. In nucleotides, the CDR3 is TGCAGCGGTGACAAGGGGTCGGGGGGAAGTTATGGCTACACCTTC. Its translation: CSGDKGSGGSYGYTF.

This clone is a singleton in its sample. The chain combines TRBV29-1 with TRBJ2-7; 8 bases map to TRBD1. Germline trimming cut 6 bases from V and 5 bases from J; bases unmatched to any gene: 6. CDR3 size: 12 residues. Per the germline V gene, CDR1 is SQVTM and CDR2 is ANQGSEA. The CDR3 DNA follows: TGCAGCGTCGACAGGGGATTCAACGAGCAGTACTTC. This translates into CSVDRGFNEQYF.

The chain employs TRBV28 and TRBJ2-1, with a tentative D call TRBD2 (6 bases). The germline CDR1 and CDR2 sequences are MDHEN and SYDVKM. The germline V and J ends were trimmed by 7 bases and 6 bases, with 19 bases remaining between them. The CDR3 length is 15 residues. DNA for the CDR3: TGTGCCAGCACCCTTAGCGGCGGGTGGGGCAATGAGCAGTTCTTC. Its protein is CASTLSGGWGNEQFF. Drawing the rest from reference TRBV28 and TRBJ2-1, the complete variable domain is DVKVTQSSRYLVKRTGEKVFLECVQDMDHENMFWYRQDPGLGLRLIYFSYDVKMKEKGDIPEGYSVSREKKERFSLILESASTNQTSMYLCASTLSGGWGNEQFFGPGTRLTVL.

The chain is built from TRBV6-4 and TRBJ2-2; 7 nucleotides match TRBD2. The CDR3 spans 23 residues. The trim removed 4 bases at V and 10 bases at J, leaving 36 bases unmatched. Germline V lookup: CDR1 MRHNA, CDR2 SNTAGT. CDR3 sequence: CASSASGLSTQSRDRRALAELFF. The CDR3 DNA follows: TGTGCCAGCAGTGCCTCGGGACTATCTACCCAGTCCCGGGACCGACGGGCTTTGGCGGAGCTGTTTTTT.